Below, 3 T cell receptor beta chains from the same sample are listed, as sequenced in a study of control samples from healthy donors and cancer patients. The assay was immunoSEQ multiplex PCR, and TCRdb's table has in-frame clones only and misses some. The data contain tens of thousands of clones, 88% of them singletons. Sequenced sample: blood. These receptors were taken from a woman aged 70 to 79 in good health.

The chain carries TRBV5-1 and TRBJ2-7; TRBD2 aligns across 9 bases. The CDR3 sequence is 13 residues long. The junction had 3 bases not matched to a gene; V was cut back by 3 bases and J by 5 bases. Germline V gene lookup returns CDR1 SGHRS and CDR2 YFSETQ. This CDR3 is CASSSRGGHEQYF. CDR3 DNA sequence: TGCGCCAGCAGCTCGCGGGGGGGCCACGAGCAGTACTTC.

The chain uses TRBV4-3 and TRBJ2-7, with 10 bases identical to TRBD2. CDR1 is LGHNA and CDR2 is YSLEER in the germline V gene. Trimming removed 1 base from V and 3 bases from J; junction bases left unmatched: 3. CDR3 size: 15 residues. The CDR3 loop reads CASSQVASGSYEQYF. In DNA form, the CDR3 reads TGCGCCAGCAGCCAAGTTGCTAGCGGGAGCTACGAGCAGTACTTC.

The J gene is TRBJ1-5, the V gene TRBV12-3 or TRBV12-4, with a weak D call TRBD1 (6 bases). The V and J ends lost 2 bases and 11 bases respectively, with 10 bases between them. The CDR3 sequence is 12 residues long. Written as DNA, the CDR3 is TGTGCCAGCAGTTTACAGGGGCCGACCCAGCATTTT. Translating it yields CASSLQGPTQHF.